These 10 T cell receptor beta chains were all obtained from the same sample, sequenced in a study of blood T cells in healthy people across ages (dated by TCRdb to 2015 to 2017). Library creation used 5' RACE. Sequencing was carried out with an Illumina HiSeq 2500. The second PCR ran for about 7 to 11 cycles and used a J-beta primer mix along with a sample-barcoded 5' primer. Clones were called with MiXCR by TCRdb after fastp trimmed the public reads at Q25, and only in-frame beta chains were retained. Entries are consolidated by CDR3 protein sequence, retaining the most common genes and DNA. This sample gives roughly 1,500,000 distinct CDR3 sequences in total; 40% to 50% of them show up just once. The ten largest clones take up 7.9% of the sample. Sequenced sample: blood. The receptors come from a woman aged 18-29 years in good health.

J is TRBJ2-1 and V is TRBV20-1; tentatively, D is TRBD2 (5 bases). This CDR3 has 11 residues. In germline, CDR1 is DFQATT, CDR2 SNEGSKA (reference sequence). Trimming took off 5 bases at V and 8 bases at J, with 10 bases between the two ends. The CDR3 nucleotides read TGCAGTGCTGGTGAGGGCGATGAGCAGTTCTTC. Protein sequence: CSAGEGDEQFF.

The chain joins TRBV29-1 to TRBJ2-1, with D possibly matching TRBD2 (6 bases). The CDR3 is 12 residues long. The V end lost 0 bases, the J end lost 9 bases, and 9 bases lay between the germline ends. Germline CDR1 SQVTM, CDR2 ANQGSEA. This CDR3 reads CSVEDTAGEQFF. In nucleotides, the CDR3 is TGCAGCGTTGAAGATACAGCGGGTGAGCAGTTCTTC.

This clonotype came up a few times. The chain recombines TRBV5-1 with TRBJ2-7; perhaps TRBD2 as D (6 bases). Germline loops: CDR1 SGHRS, CDR2 YFSETQ. The CDR3 is made up of 16 amino acids. The germline V and J ends were trimmed by 0 bases and 3 bases, with 16 bases remaining between them. CDR3: CASSLGWMEGSYEQYF. The DNA of the CDR3 is TGCGCCAGCAGCTTGGGGTGGATGGAGGGAAGCTACGAGCAGTACTTC. Full variable domain (remainder filled in from reference TRBV5-1 and TRBJ2-7): KAGVTQTPRYLIKTRGQQVTLSCSPISGHRSVSWYQQTPGQGLQFLFEYFSETQRNKGNFPGRFSGRQFSNSRSEMNVSTLELGDSALYLCASSLGWMEGSYEQYFGPGTRLTVT.

The V call is TRBV13, the J call TRBJ2-5; TRBD1 matches at 9 bases. Germline V gene data show CDR1 as PRHDT and CDR2 as FYEKMQ (reference sequence). This CDR3 has 18 amino acids. V lost 5 bases to trimming and J lost 0 bases; unmatched junction nucleotides: 13. The CDR3 reads CASSMDRGVGQYQETQYF. The CDR3 DNA reads as TGTGCCAGCAGCATGGACAGGGGTGTTGGACAGTACCAAGAGACCCAGTACTTC. The whole variable domain, filled in from reference TRBV13 and TRBJ2-5, reads AAGVIQSPRHLIKEKRETATLKCYPIPRHDTVYWYQQGPGQDPQFLISFYEKMQSDKGSIPDRFSAQQFSDYHSELNMSSLELGDSALYFCASSMDRGVGQYQETQYFGPGTRLLVL.

The J gene is TRBJ2-7, the V gene TRBV4-1, with D unresolved. The CDR3 totals 15 residues. Germline values: CDR1 MGHRA, CDR2 YSYEKL. The V gene lost 0 bases and the J gene lost 2 bases, with 11 bases spanning the gap. CDR3 sequence reads: CASSQDGEEPYEQYF. CDR3 sequence (DNA): TGCGCCAGCAGCCAAGACGGAGAGGAGCCCTACGAGCAGTACTTC.

This clonotype was observed once. The genes are TRBV7-2 and TRBJ2-1, with D possibly called TRBD1 or TRBD2 (5 bases each). Germline V gives CDR1 SGHTA, CDR2 FQGNSA. This CDR3 region has 15 residues. Trimming removed 5 bases from V and 7 bases from J, with 18 bases in between. The CDR3 sequence: CASSPQMTGRNEQFF. CDR3 coding DNA: TGTGCCAGCAGCCCCCAGATGACGGGGCGGAATGAGCAGTTCTTC.

This clonotype was seen a handful of times. This chain's CDR3 is CASSPWTGGSDNYGYTF. CDR3 nucleotide sequence: TGTGCCAGCAGCCCCTGGACAGGGGGCTCGGATAACTATGGCTACACCTTC. The chain recombines TRBV12-3 or TRBV12-4 with TRBJ1-2; 11 nucleotides match TRBD1. The CDR3 contains 17 residues. V was pared by 6 bases and J by 1 base, with 10 bases of the junction left unmatched.

This clonotype was counted between two and nine times. V gene TRBV6-5 combines with J gene TRBJ1-1; D unresolved. The germline V and J ends were trimmed by 5 bases and 4 bases, with 20 bases remaining between them. The CDR3 runs 16 residues. Germline CDR1 reads MNHEY; CDR2 reads SVGAGI. The CDR3: CASSHLPGEVITEAFF. CDR3 in DNA: TGTGCCAGCAGTCACCTCCCCGGGGAGGTTATCACTGAAGCTTTCTTT.

Details on this clonotype: A much larger clone differs by one base, so this may be a read error. V is TRBV7-6 and J is TRBJ2-7, with a tentative D call TRBD2 (7 bases). The CDR3 length is 16 residues. CDR1 is SGHVS and CDR2 is FNYEAQ in the germline V gene. Trimming took off 5 bases at V and 7 bases at J, with 24 bases between the two ends. The CDR3 DNA reads as TGTGCCAGCAGCCCAGTGGGGGCGGGGGACTACAATGAGCAGTACTTC. Translation: CASSPVGAGDYNEQYF.

The chain combines TRBV27 with TRBJ2-3, with 8 bases fitting TRBD1. Germline values: CDR1 MNHEY, CDR2 SMNVEV (reference sequence). The CDR3 is 15 amino acids. Germline trimming cut 3 bases from V and 4 bases from J; bases unmatched to any gene: 6. CDR3 sequence reads: CASSFRGRVPDTQYF. CDR3 nucleotides: TGTGCCAGCAGTTTCAGGGGGCGGGTTCCAGATACGCAGTATTTT.